A selection of T cell receptor beta chains follows, all from one sample in a study of cytomegalovirus exposure and HLA in healthy donors. Measured with immunoSEQ multiplex PCR; TCRdb has only the in-frame clones, and not every one. The sample records 150,000 to 200,000 clones, 70% to 90% being singletons. Source material: PBMCs. The receptor source for this set is a man between 25 and 39 years old in good health and CMV-seropositive. The CDR3 runs from the conserved cysteine through the conserved F or W. The D gene is left open where the match is weak. Only part of the rows carry a size: once, few, many, or a class if the clone is expanded.

j_gene | d_gene | abundance | v_gene | CDR3nt | CDR3aa
TRBJ1-5 | NA | NA | TRBV7-2 | TGTGCCAGCAGCTTAGAACAGGGCCGGAATCAGCCCCAGCATTTT | CASSLEQGRNQPQHF
TRBJ1-2 | TRBD1 | many | TRBV29-1 | TGCAGCGCGAAAGGACAGGGTTCGGAAGGCTACACCTTC | CSAKGQGSEGYTF
TRBJ2-7 | TRBD1 | NA | TRBV7-3 | TGTGCCAGCAGCTTAACCGGGACAGGGACCTCCTACGAGCAGTACTTC | CASSLTGTGTSYEQYF
TRBJ2-1 | TRBD1 | NA | TRBV5-1 | TGCGCCAGCAGCTTGGAACAGGGGAGTGAGCAGTTCTTC | CASSLEQGSEQFF
TRBJ2-3 | TRBD1 | NA | TRBV19 | TGTGCCAGTAGTGCCTCCGGGACAGGGAAGTTTACGCAGTATTTT | CASSASGTGKFTQYF
TRBJ2-7 | NA | NA | TRBV9 | TGTGCCAGCAGCGTAGGGGAAGGGGGGCAGTACTTC | CASSVGEGGQYF
TRBJ2-4 | NA | NA | TRBV5-4 | TGTGCCAGCAGCTCCGGAGGACAGGGAGGGAACATTCAGTACTTC | CASSSGGQGGNIQYF
TRBJ1-1 | NA | NA | TRBV5-8 | TGTGCCAGCAGCCATACGACGCGGGTAGCCACTGAAGCTTTCTTT | CASSHTTRVATEAFF
TRBJ1-2 | TRBD1 | NA | TRBV7-8 | TGTGCCAGCGCAACAGGGGGAAAATACTATGGCTACACCTTC | CASATGGKYYGYTF
TRBJ2-2 | TRBD1 | once | TRBV6-1 | TGTGCCAGCAGCGCAACCTCGACAGGGTCCGGGGAGCTGTTTTTT | CASSATSTGSGELFF
TRBJ1-1 | NA | NA | TRBV9 | TGTGCCAGCAGCGTAGAGCCCCGGGGGGGGCAGGGTGAAGCTTTCTTT | CASSVEPRGGQGEAFF
TRBJ1-2 | TRBD1 | NA | TRBV7-2 | TGTGCCAGCAGCCCTGGACAGGTGGGCTACACCTTC | CASSPGQVGYTF
TRBJ2-5 | NA | NA | TRBV4-2 | TGTGCCAGCAGCCATCCCGCTGATAGTCGGGGAGAGACCCAGTACTTC | CASSHPADSRGETQYF
TRBJ1-5 | TRBD1 | NA | TRBV10-3 | TGTGCCATCAGTGATCCGACAGGGGCCAGCAATCAGCCCCAGCATTTT | CAISDPTGASNQPQHF
TRBJ2-3 | NA | NA | TRBV5-4 | TGTGCCAGCAGCTTGGCGGGGGGCACAGATACGCAGTATTTT | CASSLAGGTDTQYF
TRBJ2-2 | NA | NA | TRBV10-2 | TGCGCCAGCAGTGAGCGGGCGACTAAGAACACCGGGGAGCTGTTTTTT | CASSERATKNTGELFF
TRBJ2-3 | TRBD2 | NA | TRBV11-2 | TGTGCCAGCAGCTTCATCCTAGCGGATGGGACAGATACGCAGTATTTT | CASSFILADGTDTQYF
TRBJ1-4 | NA | NA | TRBV18 | TGTGCCAGCTCGCCCAACAGGGCTGAAAAACTGTTTTTT | CASSPNRAEKLFF
TRBJ2-1 | NA | NA | TRBV6-5 | TGTGCCAGCAGACGGGACACCCCGTCCTACAATGAGCAGTTCTTC | CASRRDTPSYNEQFF
TRBJ2-7 | TRBD2 | NA | TRBV4-3 | TGCGCCAGCAGCCAAGAGCAAGCGGGGGCCACCTACGAGCAGTACTTC | CASSQEQAGATYEQYF
TRBJ2-3 | TRBD2 | NA | TRBV7-2 | TGTGCCAGCAGCTTCGGGGGGGGAAATCCCTACACAGATACGCAGTATTTT | CASSFGGGNPYTDTQYF
TRBJ1-4 | NA | NA | TRBV5-1 | TGCGCCAGCAGCTTGAACTGGGGGGGTAATGAAAAACTGTTTTTT | CASSLNWGGNEKLFF
TRBJ2-5 | NA | NA | TRBV7-2 | TGTGCCAGCAGCCCCACAGGCCTACAAGAGACCCAGTACTTC | CASSPTGLQETQYF
TRBJ1-2 | NA | NA | TRBV5-1 | TGCGCCAGCAGCTTGGTTGGAGGGGGGGATGGCTACACCTTC | CASSLVGGGDGYTF
TRBJ1-1 | NA | NA | TRBV4-3 | TGCGCCAGCAGCCAGAAAAGGTCAGCAGGGGAAGACACTGAAGCTTTCTTT | CASSQKRSAGEDTEAFF